This T cell receptor beta chain was captured by sequencing in a study of control samples from healthy donors and cancer patients. Repertoires were generated with immunoSEQ multiplex PCR, while TCRdb's copy carries only in-frame clones and drops some. The sample shows about 30,000 clones, 90% to 95% of them seen only once. Sequencing input: PBMCs. The sequence was obtained from a man aged 50 to 59 with lung cancer.

The CDR3 loop reads CASTWDEGSYEQYF. The CDR3 DNA reads TGTGCCAGCACCTGGGACGAGGGTTCCTACGAGCAGTACTTC. The chain recombines TRBV6-5 with TRBJ2-7; D is perhaps TRBD1 or TRBD2 (5 bases each). Germline CDR1 reads MNHEY; CDR2 reads SVGAGI. The CDR3 extends over 14 amino acids. Trimming removed 7 bases at V and 1 base at J, with 14 bases between.